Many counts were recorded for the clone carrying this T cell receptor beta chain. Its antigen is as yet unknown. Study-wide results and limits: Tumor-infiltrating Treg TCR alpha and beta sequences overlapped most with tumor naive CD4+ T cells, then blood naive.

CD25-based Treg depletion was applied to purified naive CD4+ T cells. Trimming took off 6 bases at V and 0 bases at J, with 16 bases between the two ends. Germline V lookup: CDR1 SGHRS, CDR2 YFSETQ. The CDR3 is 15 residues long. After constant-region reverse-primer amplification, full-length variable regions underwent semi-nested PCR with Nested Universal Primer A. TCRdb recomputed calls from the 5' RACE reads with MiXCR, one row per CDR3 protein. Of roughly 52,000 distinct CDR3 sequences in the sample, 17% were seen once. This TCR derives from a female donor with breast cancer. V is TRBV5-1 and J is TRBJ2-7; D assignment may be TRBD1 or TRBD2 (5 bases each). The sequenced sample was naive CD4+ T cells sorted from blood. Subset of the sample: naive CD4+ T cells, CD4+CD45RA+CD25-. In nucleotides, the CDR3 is TGCGCCAGCACCTGGGACGGAGAGCACTCCTACGAGCAGTACTTC. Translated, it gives CASTWDGEHSYEQYF.